Below, 19 T cell receptor beta chains from the same sample are listed, as sequenced in a study of identical twins. TCRdb ran MiXCR on the 5' RACE reads and lists one entry per CDR3 protein. The sample consists of about 530,000 distinct CDR3 sequences, 12% to 15% of them appearing once. These data also formed part of another study, on yellow fever vaccine responses in identical twins.

Sample: CD4+ T cells sorted from blood. All receptors derive from a woman under 30 in good health.

This clonotype was counted a few times. V usage is TRBV25-1 and J usage is TRBJ2-5; D is unresolved. Trimming stripped 6 bases from V and 5 bases from J, with 16 bases between. The CDR3 loop spans 14 amino acids. CDR1 MGHDK and CDR2 SYGVNS come from the germline V gene. This CDR3 is CASRDPGFRETQYF. In DNA form, the CDR3 reads TGTGCCAGCAGGGACCCCGGATTCAGGGAGACCCAGTACTTC.

The chain recombines TRBV20-1 with TRBJ2-3; the match to TRBD2 covers 10 bases. The CDR3 is made up of 14 amino acids. Germline V gene data show CDR1 as DFQATT and CDR2 as SNEGSKA (reference sequence). V gave up 5 bases and J gave up 4 bases; unmatched junction bases: 6. The CDR3 DNA is TGCAGTGCTGGTACTAGCGGGACAGCAGATACGCAGTATTTT. Its translation: CSAGTSGTADTQYF.

This clonotype was seen a few times. V usage is TRBV5-1 and J usage is TRBJ1-1; D unclear. Germline V lookup: CDR1 SGHRS, CDR2 YFSETQ. The ends were cut back, 6 bases at V and 0 bases at J, with 12 bases in the middle. The CDR3 is 14 residues long. The CDR3 DNA is TGCGCCAGCAACGGGATGGGGATGAACACTGAAGCTTTCTTT. It yields the protein CASNGMGMNTEAFF.

This clonotype appeared a few times. The rearrangement links TRBV15 to TRBJ2-3, with D tentatively TRBD1 or TRBD2 (5 bases each). V lost 1 base and J lost 9, with 8 bases in between. Looked up from germline, CDR1 is LNHNV and CDR2 is YYDKDF (reference sequence). The CDR3 is made up of 12 amino acids. The CDR3 DNA is TGTGCCACCAGCAGAGCGGGGCAGACGCAGTATTTT. Translation: CATSRAGQTQYF.

V gene TRBV20-1 combines with J gene TRBJ2-7, with 8 bases fitting TRBD1. J gave up 3 bases and V 6 bases, and 4 bases lay outside the gene matches. Per the germline V gene, CDR1 is DFQATT and CDR2 is SNEGSKA (reference sequence). The CDR3 is 12 amino acids. CDR3 sequence (DNA): TGCAGTGCAAGGGACAGGAACTACGAGCAGTACTTC. It encodes CSARDRNYEQYF.

This clonotype was counted only a few times. V usage is TRBV6-5 and J usage is TRBJ1-1; no clear D gene. V lost 3 bases, J lost 0 bases, and 11 bases lay in between. There are 15 residues in the CDR3. The V gene's germline CDR1 is MNHEY and CDR2 SVGAGI. CDR3 sequence reads: CASSYYGFMNTEAFF. The DNA of the CDR3 is TGTGCCAGCAGTTATTACGGTTTCATGAACACTGAAGCTTTCTTT.

The chain recombines TRBV20-1 with TRBJ2-3, with D perhaps matching TRBD1 (5 bases). Trimming pared 0 bases from V and 8 bases from J, leaving 15 bases between. From germline, CDR1 is DFQATT and CDR2 SNEGSKA (reference sequence). This CDR3 has 14 residues. As DNA, the CDR3 is TGCAGTGCTAGAGAGGGGCCCCTAGGCGCTACGCAGTATTTT. Amino acid sequence: CSAREGPLGATQYF.

The chain carries TRBV20-1 and TRBJ2-1, with 7 bases matching TRBD2. The CDR3 has 14 residues. The V gene's germline CDR1 is DFQATT and CDR2 SNEGSKA (reference sequence). The J segment lost 1 base and the V segment lost 6 bases, leaving 6 bases of the junction unmatched. The CDR3 sequence: CSAQRGTSYNEQFF. CDR3 bases: TGCAGTGCGCAGCGGGGTACTTCCTACAATGAGCAGTTCTTC.

The rearrangement links TRBV10-3 to TRBJ2-7; D is perhaps TRBD2 (5 bases). Trimming stripped 6 bases from V and 4 bases from J, with 13 bases between. The germline V gene encodes CDR1 ENHRY and CDR2 SYGVKD. CDR3 length: 13 residues. The CDR3 DNA sequence: TGTGCCATCAGCAGCTCTTGGGAGTACGAGCAGTACGTC. It translates to CAISSSWEYEQYV.

The sample holds a few counts of this clonotype. The J gene is TRBJ2-4, the V gene TRBV12-5, with TRBD2 matching over 13 bases. The germline V gene has CDR1 LGHNT and CDR2 FRNRAP. This CDR3 spans 16 amino acids. J lost 6 bases, V lost 2 bases, and 4 bases had no gene match. The CDR3 DNA reads TGTGCTAGTGGTTTGAGACTAGCGGGAGGTGGAAACATTCAGTACTTC. It yields the protein CASGLRLAGGGNIQYF.

CDR3 bases: TGTGCCAGCAGCACCCTTGGGGGGAGCACCGGGGAGCTGTTTTTT. Amino acids: CASSTLGGSTGELFF. The chain couples TRBV7-8 to TRBJ2-2, with a weak D call TRBD2 (6 bases). CDR3 length equals 15 residues. Trimming cost V 5 bases and J 4 bases, with 14 bases left between them. Germline-derived CDR1 and CDR2 are SGHVS and FQNEAQ.

The chain employs TRBV19 and TRBJ1-4; D unresolved. V was clipped by 0 bases and J by 4 bases, with 12 bases between them. The V gene's germline CDR1 is LNHDA and CDR2 SQIVND (reference sequence). The CDR3 covers 16 residues. As DNA, the CDR3 is TGTGCCAGTAGTATAGAAAGAGGTCAGCTTAATGAAAAACTGTTTTTT. Translating gives CASSIERGQLNEKLFF.

This clonotype was detected a few times. This chain connects TRBV4-2 to TRBJ2-1; D is unresolved. CDR1 LGHNA and CDR2 YNFKEQ come from the germline V gene. CDR3 length equals 16 residues. The V and J ends lost 4 bases and 1 base respectively, with 14 bases between them. Here the CDR3 DNA reads TGTGCCAGCAGCCCACGACGGGTCGGATCCTACAATGAGCAGTTCTTC. Amino acids: CASSPRRVGSYNEQFF.

This clonotype has more than one count but fewer than ten. The chain employs TRBV27 and TRBJ2-1, with a weak D call TRBD2 (6 bases). Trimming left V 7 bases short and J 3 bases short, with 13 bases between. CDR3 length: 14 amino acids. CDR1 is MNHEY and CDR2 is SMNVEV in the germline V gene (reference sequence). In DNA, the CDR3 is TGTGCCAGCATGAAGCGGGCCCTCTACAATGAGCAGTTCTTC. It yields the protein CASMKRALYNEQFF.

At least ten counts were recorded for this clonotype. The gene calls are TRBV20-1 and TRBJ1-5; D unresolved. V gave up 5 bases and J gave up 0 bases, with 5 bases separating them. Germline CDR1 reads DFQATT; CDR2 reads SNEGSKA (reference sequence). The CDR3 is 12 amino acids. The CDR3 is CSAQYSNQPQHF. The CDR3 DNA is TGCAGTGCTCAATATAGCAATCAGCCCCAGCATTTT.

This clonotype was counted a single time. This chain links TRBV5-1 with TRBJ2-3; 13 positions match TRBD2. From germline, CDR1 is SGHRS and CDR2 YFSETQ. The CDR3 loop spans 17 amino acids. Trimming cost V 1 base and J 4 bases; bases outside gene matches: 6. CDR3 nucleotides: TGCGCCAGCAGCTTGTCACCCGGACTAGCGGGAGCAGATACGCAGTATTTT. Translating gives CASSLSPGLAGADTQYF. Full variable domain (remainder filled in from reference TRBV5-1 and TRBJ2-3): KAGVTQTPRYLIKTRGQQVTLSCSPISGHRSVSWYQQTPGQGLQFLFEYFSETQRNKGNFPGRFSGRQFSNSRSEMNVSTLELGDSALYLCASSLSPGLAGADTQYFGPGTRLTVL.

In its sample, this clonotype was seen a few times. J is TRBJ2-3 and V is TRBV2, with TRBD2 as a possible D gene (7 bases). Germline loops: CDR1 SNHLY, CDR2 FYNNEI. V shed 6 bases and J shed 6 bases, with 13 bases lying between them. The CDR3 totals 13 residues. CDR3 nucleotides: TGTGCCAGCAGGGGGGGGGGCGAGGATACGCAGTATTTT. Translating gives CASRGGGEDTQYF.

This clonotype has just a few counts. The genes are TRBV12-3 or TRBV12-4 and TRBJ2-1; D is possibly TRBD2 (5 bases). This CDR3 spans 14 amino acids. Trimming took 6 bases from V and 8 from J, leaving 17 bases between them. The chain's CDR3 is CASRTRGAVHEQFF. The CDR3 DNA reads as TGTGCCAGCAGGACACGGGGAGCAGTCCATGAGCAGTTCTTC.

This rearrangement joins TRBV29-1 to TRBJ2-1; TRBD2 aligns across 11 bases. The germline V gene encodes CDR1 SQVTM and CDR2 ANQGSEA. With 1 base clipped from V and 0 bases from J, the junction kept 5 bases outside the gene matches. The CDR3 spans 17 residues. The CDR3 sequence is CSVEAGTSGSSYNEQFF. CDR3 nucleotide sequence: TGCAGCGTTGAAGCCGGGACTAGCGGTAGCTCCTACAATGAGCAGTTCTTC.